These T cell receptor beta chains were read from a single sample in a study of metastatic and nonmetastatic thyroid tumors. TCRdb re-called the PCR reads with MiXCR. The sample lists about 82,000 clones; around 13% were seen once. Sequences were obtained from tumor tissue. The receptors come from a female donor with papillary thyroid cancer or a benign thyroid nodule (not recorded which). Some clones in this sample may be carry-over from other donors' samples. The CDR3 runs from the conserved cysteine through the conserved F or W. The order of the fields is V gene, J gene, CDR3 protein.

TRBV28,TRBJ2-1,CASRSVHGGYNEQFF
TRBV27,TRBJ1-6,CASSSTGWGSPLHF
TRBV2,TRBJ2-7,CASSGASGRSYEQYF
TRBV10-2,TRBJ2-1,CASSAMTSFMQLF
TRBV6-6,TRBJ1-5,CASSYRDRVAPYQPQHF
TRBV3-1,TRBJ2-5,CASSSRGLAGGIPYF
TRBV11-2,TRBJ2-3,CASSLEDGAGNTQYF
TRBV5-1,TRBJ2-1,CASSRTSGSSSSYNEQFF
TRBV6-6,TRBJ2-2,CASSYALGRVNTGGLFF
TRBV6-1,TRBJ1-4,CASSTPRVEKLFF
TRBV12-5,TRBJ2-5,CASHRDFQETQYF
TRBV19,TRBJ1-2,CASSISGVNYGYTF
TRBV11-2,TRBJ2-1,CASSLRRRELRNNEQFF
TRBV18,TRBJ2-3,CASSPLGGSDTQYF
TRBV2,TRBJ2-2,CASSEPLGANSGRGNTVELFF
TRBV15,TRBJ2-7,CATSIAGGTAYEQYF
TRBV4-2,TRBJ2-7,CASSQTVKREVSYEQYF
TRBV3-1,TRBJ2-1,CASELAGGKRFF
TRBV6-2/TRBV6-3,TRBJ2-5,CASSYFTAPEVQYF
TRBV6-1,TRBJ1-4,CASSELGAVEKLFF
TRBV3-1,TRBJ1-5,CASSQGTGNQPQHF
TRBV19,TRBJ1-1,CASSIQGTENTEAFF
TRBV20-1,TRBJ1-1,CSAETGTSTEAFF
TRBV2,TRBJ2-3,CASSPSRDRAQYF
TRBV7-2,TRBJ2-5,CASRRQGVAQYF
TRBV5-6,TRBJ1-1,CVSSGTGGTEAFF
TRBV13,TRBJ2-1,CASGSGLAGGVVNEQFF
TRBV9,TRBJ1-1,CASSAGGTEAFF
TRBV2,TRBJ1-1,CASSGQGRANTEAFF
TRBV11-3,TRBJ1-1,CASRANTEAFF
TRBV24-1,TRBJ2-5,CATSDLGQGETQYF
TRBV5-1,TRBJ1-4,CASSSDWTGPNEKLFF
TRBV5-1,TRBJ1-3,CASSPSKTGAGNTIYF
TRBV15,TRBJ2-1,CATSRKTLQLDDEQFF
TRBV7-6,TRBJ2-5,CASSLAGGGQETQYF
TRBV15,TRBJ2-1,CATSRDRVSGVYNEQFF
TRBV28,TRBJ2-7,CASSPPGVVRYEQYF
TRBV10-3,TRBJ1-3,CAIGGFGNTIYF
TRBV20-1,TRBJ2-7,CSASGTGATSYEQYF
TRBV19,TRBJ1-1,CASGRRANTEAFF
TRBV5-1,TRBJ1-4,CASSSGGANEKLFF
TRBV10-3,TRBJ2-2,CAISKREDDTGELFF
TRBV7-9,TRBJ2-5,CASGFKGETQYF
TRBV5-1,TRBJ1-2,CASSKGGESYTF
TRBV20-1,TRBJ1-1,CSAKMGAGMNTEAFF
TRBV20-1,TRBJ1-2,CSASQGEGYTF
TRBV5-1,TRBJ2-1,CASSLTGYDEQFF
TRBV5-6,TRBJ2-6,CASRLTGRSGANVLTF
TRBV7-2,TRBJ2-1,CASSLAVFLNEQFF
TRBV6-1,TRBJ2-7,CASSETSGSYEQYF
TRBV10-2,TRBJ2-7,CASSWTSGSKYEQYF
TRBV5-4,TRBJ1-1,CASSLVTPGNTEAFF